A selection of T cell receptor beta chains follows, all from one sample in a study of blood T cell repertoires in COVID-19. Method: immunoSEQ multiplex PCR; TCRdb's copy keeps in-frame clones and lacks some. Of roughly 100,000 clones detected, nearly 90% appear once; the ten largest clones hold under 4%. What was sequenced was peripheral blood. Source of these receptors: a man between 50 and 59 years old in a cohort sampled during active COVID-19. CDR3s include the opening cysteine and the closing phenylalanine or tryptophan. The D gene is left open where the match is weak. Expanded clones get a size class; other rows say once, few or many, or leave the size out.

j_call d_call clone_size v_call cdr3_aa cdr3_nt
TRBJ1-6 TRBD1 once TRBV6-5 CASRRDRGSPLHF TGTGCCTCCCGGAGGGACAGGGGCTCACCCCTCCACTTT
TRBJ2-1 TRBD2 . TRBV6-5 CASSSQRGSYNEQFF TGTGCCAGCAGTTCACAGCGGGGTTCTTACAATGAGCAGTTCTTC
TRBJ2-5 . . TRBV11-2 CASSPDTGWVETQYF TGTGCCAGCAGCCCGGACACCGGGTGGGTAGAGACCCAGTACTTC
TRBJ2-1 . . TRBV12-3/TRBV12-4 CASSGQGTNEQFF TGTGCCAGCAGTGGGCAGGGAACCAATGAGCAGTTCTTC
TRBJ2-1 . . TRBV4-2 CASSQRGGTFYNEQFF TGTGCCAGCAGCCAAAGGGGGGGGACCTTTTACAATGAGCAGTTCTTC
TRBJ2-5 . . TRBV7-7 CASSSGGTLPETQYF TGTGCCAGCAGCTCCGGGGGGACACTACCAGAGACCCAGTACTTC
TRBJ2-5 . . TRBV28 CASSLSPSQETQYF TGTGCCAGCAGTTTATCGCCCAGTCAAGAGACCCAGTACTTC
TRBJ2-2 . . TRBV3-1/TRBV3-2 CASSQEGAGTGELFF TGTGCCAGCAGCCAAGAAGGGGCAGGCACCGGGGAGCTGTTTTTT
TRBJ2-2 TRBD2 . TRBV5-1 CASSKSGGITGELFF TGCGCCAGCAGCAAAAGCGGGGGGATCACCGGGGAGCTGTTTTTT
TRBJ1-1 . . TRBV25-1 CASSAGQGKAFF TGTGCCAGCAGTGCGGGACAAGGTAAAGCTTTCTTT
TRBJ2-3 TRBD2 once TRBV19 CASSGGEGRSTDTQYF TGTGCCAGTAGTGGGGGGGAAGGACGTAGCACAGATACGCAGTATTTT
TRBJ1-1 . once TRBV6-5 CASSPTRGNTEAFF TGTGCCAGCAGTCCCACGCGGGGGAACACTGAAGCTTTCTTT
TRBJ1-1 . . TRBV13 CASSRLGNTEAFF TGTGCCAGCAGCCGCCTCGGGAACACTGAAGCTTTCTTT
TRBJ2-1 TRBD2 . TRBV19 CASSILALAGFGEQFF TGTGCCAGTAGTATACTGGCCCTAGCGGGGTTCGGTGAGCAGTTCTTC
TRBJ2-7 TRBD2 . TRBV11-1 CASSPHAASGGVQYF TGTGCCAGCAGCCCCCACGCGGCTAGCGGGGGTGTGCAGTACTTC
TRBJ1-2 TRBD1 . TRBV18 CASSLPGQEGGYTF TGTGCCAGCTCGCTCCCGGGACAGGAAGGTGGCTACACCTTC
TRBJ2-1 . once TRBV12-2 CASRVPKDRGEGGEQFF TGTGCAAGTCGCGTACCCAAAGACAGGGGGGAAGGAGGTGAGCAGTTCTTC
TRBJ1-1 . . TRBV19 CASSMRTKTNTEAFF TGTGCCAGTAGTATGAGGACAAAGACGAACACTGAAGCTTTCTTT
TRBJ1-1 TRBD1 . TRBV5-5 CASSSGGETSEAFF TGTGCCAGCAGTTCAGGGGGAGAGACTTCAGAAGCTTTCTTT
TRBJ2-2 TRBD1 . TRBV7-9 CASSIRDRQNTGELFF TGTGCCAGCAGCATCCGGGACAGACAAAACACCGGGGAGCTGTTTTTT
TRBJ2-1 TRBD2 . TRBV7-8 CASSKTPWGSGGRNSYNEQFF TGTGCCAGCAGTAAAACCCCCTGGGGTAGCGGGGGCCGAAATTCCTACAATGAGCAGTTCTTC
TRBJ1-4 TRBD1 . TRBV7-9 CASSHRTGLYEKLFF TGTGCCAGCAGCCACCGGACAGGTCTGTACGAAAAACTGTTTTTT
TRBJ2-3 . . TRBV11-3 CASSLSNTNTDTQYF TGTGCCAGCAGCTTATCCAACACTAACACAGATACGCAGTATTTT
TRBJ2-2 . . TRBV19 CASTPTGRSGELFF TGTGCCAGTACTCCGACAGGGAGGAGCGGGGAGCTGTTTTTT
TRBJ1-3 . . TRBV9 CASSVVESPSGNTIYF TGTGCCAGCAGCGTAGTGGAGTCTCCCTCTGGAAACACCATATATTTT
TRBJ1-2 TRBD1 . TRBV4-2 CASSQATGTGGDYGYTF TGTGCCAGCAGCCAAGCGACCGGGACAGGGGGCGATTATGGCTACACCTTC
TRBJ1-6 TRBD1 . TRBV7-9 CASSRGQGVSPLHF TGTGCCAGCAGCCGGGGACAGGGGGTTTCACCCCTCCACTTT
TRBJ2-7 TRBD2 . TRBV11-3 CASSKGLAWGNEQYF TGTGCCAGCAGTAAGGGACTAGCTTGGGGAAACGAGCAGTACTTC